Below, 10 T cell receptor beta chains from the same sample are listed, as sequenced in a study of technical replicates of blood from a few donors. Libraries were prepared by immunoSEQ multiplex PCR; TCRdb keeps only in-frame clonotypes and omits some of them. The sample contains 76,000 or so clones, over 75% of which appear only once. The sample consisted of T cells isolated from PBMCs. The receptors come from a human donor in good health.

The CDR3 region has the DNA TGTGCCAGCAAACCCGGGGGACACACTGAAGCTTTCTTT. Translating it yields CASKPGGHTEAFF. This sequence joins TRBV2 and TRBJ1-1; perhaps TRBD1 as D (5 bases). This CDR3 comprises 13 residues. V lost 7 bases and J 3 bases, leaving 12 bases between the germline ends. Germline CDR1 reads SNHLY; CDR2 reads FYNNEI.

The J gene is TRBJ1-4, the V gene TRBV27, with D perhaps matching TRBD1 (5 bases). The CDR3 spans 14 residues. The germline CDR1 and CDR2 sequences are MNHEY and SMNVEV (reference sequence). V was cut by 2 bases and J by 3 bases, with 7 bases left in between. Here the CDR3 reads CASSLQGSNEKLFF. The DNA of the CDR3 is TGTGCCAGCAGTTTACAGGGTTCTAATGAAAAACTGTTTTTT.

The genes are TRBV19 and TRBJ1-2; no clear D. V was pared by 2 bases and J by 4 bases, with 17 bases between. Germline V gives CDR1 LNHDA, CDR2 SQIVND (reference sequence). This CDR3 spans 16 amino acids. CDR3 DNA: TGTGCCAGTAGTATATTAGTATCGGGGAGACCCTATGGCTACACCTTC. Translating it yields CASSILVSGRPYGYTF.

This chain uses TRBV12-2 with TRBJ1-5. TRBV12-2 is given as a pseudogene. This CDR3 comprises 16 residues. This chain's CDR3 is CASRLELRVRNQPQHF. Here the CDR3 DNA reads TGTGCAAGTCGCTTGGAACTCCGGGTCCGCAATCAGCCCCAGCATTTT.

The chain has TRBV5-1 and TRBJ1-2, with D possibly matching TRBD1 (6 bases). CDR1 is SGHRS and CDR2 is YFSETQ in the germline V gene. The CDR3 spans 13 residues. Trimming shortened V by 0 bases and J by 7 bases, and 10 bases separated the two germline ends. The CDR3 DNA is TGCGCCAGCAGCTTGGAACAGGGAAGTGGCTACACCTTC. As protein: CASSLEQGSGYTF.

CDR3 sequence reads: CASSASVIGNQPQHF. The CDR3 DNA reads as TGTGCCAGCAGTGCATCAGTGATTGGCAATCAGCCCCAGCATTTT. The rearrangement links TRBV2 to TRBJ1-5; D is uncertain. The CDR3 is 15 amino acids. CDR1 is SNHLY, CDR2 FYNNEI, per germline. Trimming left V 4 bases short and J 2 bases short, with 12 bases between.

This sequence joins TRBV2 and TRBJ2-3; 10 bases are shared with TRBD2. The ends lost 1 base at V and 0 bases at J; junction bases unmatched: 1. This CDR3 has 16 residues. Germline CDR1 is SNHLY and CDR2 is FYNNEI. In nucleotides, the CDR3 is TGTGCCAGCAGTGAAGTGACTAGCGGGAGCACAGATACGCAGTATTTT. The encoded protein is CASSEVTSGSTDTQYF.

This rearrangement joins TRBV19 to TRBJ2-7, with 8 bases fitting TRBD1. Germline-derived CDR1 and CDR2 are LNHDA and SQIVND (reference sequence). The CDR3 length is 14 residues. V lost 4 bases to trimming and J lost 2 bases; unmatched junction nucleotides: 4. The CDR3 region is CASSSWTGTYEQYF. DNA of the CDR3: TGTGCCAGTAGTAGCTGGACAGGGACCTACGAGCAGTACTTC.

The chain has TRBV19 and TRBJ2-1; TRBD2 matches 8 bases. The V segment lost 7 bases and the J segment 6 bases; nucleotides outside the gene matches: 8. The CDR3 covers 14 residues. Per germline, CDR1 LNHDA and CDR2 SQIVND (reference sequence). CDR3 region: CASNNAGGFNEQFF. The DNA for the CDR3 is TGTGCCAGTAATAATGCGGGAGGTTTCAATGAGCAGTTCTTC.

The chain combines TRBV28 with TRBJ2-5, with 8 bases matching TRBD2. This CDR3 spans 13 amino acids. Trimming removed 6 bases from V and 5 bases from J; junction bases left unmatched: 5. Germline V CDR1 and CDR2: MDHEN, SYDVKM. In nucleotides, the CDR3 is TGTGCCAGCAGAGTCCCGGGGGGGGAGACCCAGTACTTC. The encoded protein is CASRVPGGETQYF.